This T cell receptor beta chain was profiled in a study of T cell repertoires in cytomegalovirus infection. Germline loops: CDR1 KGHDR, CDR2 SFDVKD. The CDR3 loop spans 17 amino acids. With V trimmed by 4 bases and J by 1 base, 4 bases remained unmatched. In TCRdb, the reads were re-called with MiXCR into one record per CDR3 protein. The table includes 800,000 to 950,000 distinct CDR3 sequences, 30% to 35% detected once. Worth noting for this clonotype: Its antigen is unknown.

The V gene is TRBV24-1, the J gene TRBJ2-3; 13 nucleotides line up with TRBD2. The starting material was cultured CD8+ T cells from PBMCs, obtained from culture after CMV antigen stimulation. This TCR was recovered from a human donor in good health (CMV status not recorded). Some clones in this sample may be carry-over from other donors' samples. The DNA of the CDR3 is TGTGCCACCAGTGACTTGGGGACTAGCGGGGGCACAGATACGCAGTATTTT. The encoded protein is CATSDLGTSGGTDTQYF.